A single sample is the source of the 27 T cell receptor beta chains below, sequenced in a study of CD8 T cell repertoires and HIV-1 epitope variants. TCRdb's copy holds only in-frame clones and misses some; the assay was immunoSEQ multiplex PCR. The profile shows a few thousand clones, under 80% of them singletons. These receptors have no known antigen. The sample comprised cultured CD8+ T cells derived from PBMCs. These receptors were collected from a male donor with HIV.

V usage is TRBV5-1 and J usage is TRBJ2-7; 7 bases align to TRBD2. From germline, CDR1 is SGHRS and CDR2 YFSETQ. V lost 4 bases and J lost 3; bases outside the gene matches: 4. This CDR3 has 13 amino acids. The CDR3 coding sequence is TGCGCCAGCAGCAGCGGGACGGACTACGAGCAGTACTTC. Encoded protein: CASSSGTDYEQYF.

The chain links TRBV30 to TRBJ2-7, with D tentatively TRBD1 (6 bases). The CDR3 totals 12 residues. V lost 8 bases, J lost 6 bases, and 17 bases lay in between. Germline CDR1 and CDR2: GTSNPN and SVGIG (reference sequence). This CDR3 is CAGDLTGSEQYF. The CDR3 nucleotides read TGTGCCGGGGACCTCACAGGGTCCGAGCAGTACTTC. The complete variable domain, with remaining parts taken from reference TRBV30 and TRBJ2-7, reads SQTIHQWPATLVQPVGSPLSLECTVEGTSNPNLYWYRQAAGRGLQLLFYSVGIGQISSEVPQNLSASRPQDRQFILSSKKLLLSDSGFYLCAGDLTGSEQYFGPGTRLTVT.

V and J are TRBV27 and TRBJ1-2; 7 bases are shared with TRBD1. V lost 2 bases, J lost 4 bases, and 4 bases stayed unmatched. Germline CDR1 is MNHEY and CDR2 is SMNVEV (reference sequence). There are 14 residues in the CDR3. CDR3 loop: CASSLGGQTYGYTF. CDR3 in DNA: TGTGCCAGCAGTTTAGGGGGACAGACCTATGGCTACACCTTC.

The chain links TRBV9 to TRBJ2-7, with 9 bases aligning to TRBD1. The CDR3 covers 13 residues. Germline V gene data show CDR1 as SGDLS and CDR2 as YYNGEE. V lost 6 bases to trimming and J lost 3 bases; unmatched junction nucleotides: 4. CDR3: CASNPTGGYEQYF. In DNA, the CDR3 is TGTGCCAGCAACCCGACAGGGGGCTACGAGCAGTACTTC.

The chain recombines TRBV10-3 with TRBJ1-1; 8 bases are a match to TRBD1. Trimming took 2 bases from V and 0 from J; bases not matched to a gene: 8. Per the germline V gene, CDR1 is ENHRY and CDR2 is SYGVKD. The CDR3 consists of 17 residues. CDR3 sequence (DNA): TGTGCCATCAGTGAGGAACAGGGGGTTGTGGTGAACACTGAAGCTTTCTTT. Amino acids: CAISEEQGVVVNTEAFF.

The gene calls are TRBV4-3 and TRBJ2-5; D is possibly TRBD2 (6 bases). The ends were cut back, 4 bases at V and 0 bases at J, with 21 bases in the middle. Looked up from germline, CDR1 is LGHNA and CDR2 is YSLEER. CDR3 length: 18 amino acids. This CDR3 reads CASSRNYRETAYQETQYF. The CDR3 nucleotides read TGCGCCAGCAGCCGAAACTACCGGGAGACTGCGTACCAAGAGACCCAGTACTTC.

This rearrangement joins TRBV10-2 to TRBJ1-1, with D perhaps matching TRBD1 (5 bases). The CDR3 runs to 14 residues. Trimming pared 5 bases from V and 1 base from J, leaving 11 bases between. Germline CDR1 reads WSHSY; CDR2 reads SAAADI. CDR3 DNA: TGCGCCAGCAGTACTGGACAAGCGAACACTGAAGCTTTCTTT. Its translation: CASSTGQANTEAFF.

The V gene is TRBV28, the J gene TRBJ1-3; a weak D match, TRBD1 (5 bases). CDR3 length: 15 amino acids. CDR1 MDHEN and CDR2 SYDVKM come from the germline V gene. The V end was cut by 5 bases, the J end by 4 bases, with 15 bases between. CDR3: CASSTRQGVGNTIYF. For the CDR3, the DNA is TGTGCCAGCAGTACCCGCCAGGGTGTCGGAAACACCATATATTTT.

In DNA form, the CDR3 reads TGTGCCAGCAGCCCCTCTTTGGGACTAGCACAAGAGACCCAGTACTTC. Amino acids: CASSPSLGLAQETQYF. The V gene is TRBV7-9, the J gene TRBJ2-5; 9 nucleotides match TRBD2. This CDR3 comprises 16 residues. The germline CDR1 and CDR2 sequences are SEHNR and FQNEAQ (reference sequence). Trimming took 5 bases from V and 2 from J; bases not matched to a gene: 9.

J is TRBJ2-7 and V is TRBV10-2, with TRBD1 as a possible D gene (7 bases). The CDR3 covers 13 residues. Per germline, CDR1 WSHSY and CDR2 SAAADI. The germline V and J ends were trimmed by 8 bases and 2 bases, with 13 bases remaining between them. CDR3 residues: CASSRGTAYEQYF. CDR3 DNA sequence: TGCGCCAGCTCCCGGGGGACAGCCTACGAGCAGTACTTC.

A few counts support this clone. The chain is built from TRBV7-3 and TRBJ1-1; D call uncertain. Germline CDR1 and CDR2: SGHTA and FQGTGA. The CDR3 contains 14 residues. Trimming removed 2 bases from V and 0 bases from J, with 7 bases in between. The CDR3 here is CASSLLGMNTEAFF. In DNA form, the CDR3 reads TGTGCCAGCAGCTTACTAGGGATGAACACTGAAGCTTTCTTT.

The rearrangement uses TRBV5-1 and TRBJ2-7; D gene ambiguous. V lost 4 bases and J 4 bases, leaving 9 bases between the germline ends. Per the germline V gene, CDR1 is SGHRS and CDR2 is YFSETQ. This CDR3 is built from 12 residues. The CDR3 loop reads CASSPSRYEQYF. In DNA form, the CDR3 reads TGCGCCAGCAGCCCAAGTCGGTACGAGCAGTACTTC.

This clone has just one count. CDR3 protein: CASSSGTGGTEQYF. The CDR3 coding sequence is TGCGCCAGCAGCTCGGGGACAGGGGGTACCGAGCAGTACTTC. This chain uses TRBV5-1 with TRBJ2-7; 11 nucleotides line up with TRBD1. Germline values: CDR1 SGHRS, CDR2 YFSETQ. The J segment lost 6 bases and the V segment lost 3 bases, leaving 5 bases of the junction unmatched. The CDR3 is 14 amino acids. Full variable domain (missing parts from reference TRBV5-1 and TRBJ2-7): KAGVTQTPRYLIKTRGQQVTLSCSPISGHRSVSWYQQTPGQGLQFLFEYFSETQRNKGNFPGRFSGRQFSNSRSEMNVSTLELGDSALYLCASSSGTGGTEQYFGPGTRLTVT.

J is TRBJ1-5 and V is TRBV19, with a weak D call TRBD1 (5 bases). This CDR3 is 13 amino acids long. Trimming cost V 9 bases and J 4 bases, with 13 bases left between them. Germline assignment: CDR1 LNHDA and CDR2 SQIVND (reference sequence). CDR3 DNA sequence: TGTGCCAGCACCTGGGGGGGTAATCAGCCCCAGCATTTT. Amino acid sequence: CASTWGGNQPQHF.

The rearrangement links TRBV7-1 to TRBJ1-2, with D perhaps matching TRBD1 (6 bases). TRBV7-1 is classed as an ORF, of uncertain function. Trimming shortened V by 4 bases and J by 8 bases, and 17 bases separated the two germline ends. This CDR3 is built from 14 residues. In DNA, the CDR3 is TGTGCCAGCAGCTTACAGGTGCCAGGGGAAGGCTACACCTTC. It translates to CASSLQVPGEGYTF.

The V gene is TRBV4-3, the J gene TRBJ2-5; D may be TRBD2 (5 bases). Germline CDR1 LGHNA, CDR2 YSLEER. The V gene lost 4 bases and the J gene lost 5 bases, with 14 bases spanning the gap. The CDR3 totals 14 residues. CDR3 protein: CASSLDPRAETQYF. The CDR3 coding sequence is TGCGCCAGCAGCCTGGATCCGAGGGCGGAGACCCAGTACTTC.

The V gene is TRBV7-9, the J gene TRBJ1-2; D is possibly TRBD1 (5 bases). Trimming removed 1 base from V and 6 bases from J, with 9 bases in between. Germline CDR1 and CDR2: SEHNR and FQNEAQ (reference sequence). The length of the CDR3 is 13 residues. This CDR3 reads CASSLGQGDGYTF. The DNA of the CDR3 is TGTGCCAGCAGCTTAGGGCAGGGTGATGGCTACACCTTC.

The gene calls are TRBV27 and TRBJ2-3; 11 bases align to TRBD2. After removal of 4 bases from V and 4 bases from J, the junction contained 10 bases not matched to a gene. The germline CDR1 and CDR2 sequences are MNHEY and SMNVEV (reference sequence). The CDR3 covers 17 residues. DNA for the CDR3: TGTGCCAGCAGTTCCTCTCGACTAGCGGGACTCCCAGATACGCAGTATTTT. Translation gives CASSSSRLAGLPDTQYF.

Concerning this clone: The junction departs from germline at one end; a sequencing error may be responsible. The chain combines TRBV5-3 with TRBJ2-5; possibly TRBD2 for D (5 bases). TRBV5-3 is annotated as an ORF whose role is uncertain. This CDR3 is 15 amino acids long. The CDR3 loop reads CASSSAGIDQETQYF. The CDR3 nucleotides read TGTGCCAGCAGCTCCGCCGGGATAGATCAAGAGACCCAGTACTTC.

The V gene is TRBV6-5, the J gene TRBJ2-7, with D perhaps matching TRBD2 (5 bases). In germline, CDR1 is MNHEY, CDR2 SVGAGI. This CDR3 comprises 13 residues. V dropped 8 bases and J dropped 0 bases, with 11 bases sitting between them. The CDR3, as DNA: TGTGCCAGCGAGGGAAGCAGCTCCTACGAGCAGTACTTC. It translates to CASEGSSSYEQYF.

The chain combines TRBV7-9 with TRBJ2-1; D might be TRBD2 (5 bases). Trimming pared 5 bases from V and 8 bases from J, leaving 13 bases between. The germline gives CDR1 SEHNR, CDR2 FQNEAQ (reference sequence). The CDR3 spans 13 residues. CDR3 bases: TGTGCCAGCAGCCCTGGATCAGCGGATGAGCAGTTCTTC. Translating it yields CASSPGSADEQFF.

This clone has just a few counts. The V gene is TRBV19, the J gene TRBJ2-1; a possible D gene is TRBD2 (5 bases). The CDR3 is 15 residues long. Between the trimmed V and J ends, which lost 3 bases and 4 bases, there was a span of 13 bases. Germline lookup yields CDR1 LNHDA and CDR2 SQIVND (reference sequence). The CDR3 loop reads CASSIGSGAYNEQFF. The CDR3, as DNA: TGTGCCAGTAGTATTGGGAGCGGAGCTTACAATGAGCAGTTCTTC.

J is TRBJ2-1 and V is TRBV6-5, with 8 bases lining up with TRBD1. Unmatched junction bases numbered 7, after V lost 1 base and J lost 8 bases. This CDR3 region has 15 residues. Germline CDR1 and CDR2: MNHEY and SVGAGI. Here the CDR3 DNA reads TGTGCCAGCAGTTACTTTCGACAGGGGTGGGATGAGCAGTTCTTC. It yields the protein CASSYFRQGWDEQFF.

J is TRBJ1-2 and V is TRBV6-6; D perhaps matches TRBD1 (6 bases). V was pared by 5 bases and J by 8 bases, with 21 bases between. Germline-derived CDR1 and CDR2 are MNHNY and SVGAGI (reference sequence). The CDR3 is 15 residues long. The DNA for the CDR3 is TGTGCCAGCAGTCCCTACGGACAGACACCAGGGGGCTACACCTTC. It yields the protein CASSPYGQTPGGYTF.

The V gene is TRBV5-6, the J gene TRBJ2-2; D may correspond to TRBD1 or TRBD2 (5 bases each). The V gene's germline CDR1 is SGHDT and CDR2 YYEEEE. This CDR3 has 19 residues. Trimming shortened V by 1 base and J by 4 bases, and 23 bases separated the two germline ends. The CDR3 loop reads CASSLLYSPPLGVTGELFF. CDR3 nucleotide sequence: TGTGCCAGCAGCTTGCTGTATTCACCACCATTGGGGGTCACCGGGGAGCTGTTTTTT.

The CDR3 bases are TGTGCCAGCAACCAGGGAAACACTGAAGCTTTCTTT. Its translation is CASNQGNTEAFF. The chain carries TRBV25-1 and TRBJ1-1, with D perhaps TRBD1 (5 bases). Germline V lookup: CDR1 MGHDK, CDR2 SYGVNS. The germline V and J ends were trimmed by 7 bases and 2 bases, with 8 bases remaining between them. This CDR3 is built from 12 residues.

The chain couples TRBV28 to TRBJ1-1; 7 bases fit TRBD1. The trim removed 6 bases at V and 0 bases at J, leaving 7 bases unmatched. This CDR3 contains 15 residues. The V gene's germline CDR1 is MDHEN and CDR2 SYDVKM. CDR3 bases: TGTGCCAGCAGCCCCCCCGGGACAGTGAACACTGAAGCTTTCTTT. Translation gives CASSPPGTVNTEAFF.